The 8 T cell receptor beta chains below all came from one sample that was sequenced in a study of blood T cell repertoires in COVID-19. This table comes from immunoSEQ multiplex PCR, and its TCRdb copy is limited to in-frame clones, with some not included. Among about 300,000 clones listed, 85% to 90% were seen once. What was sequenced was PBMCs or T cells enriched from blood (not recorded which). Receptors originate from a young man who had recovered from COVID-19.

The rearrangement links TRBV5-1 to TRBJ2-7, with 12 bases that match TRBD1. The V and J ends lost 2 bases and 7 bases, in that order; junction bases with no gene match: 7. Germline loops: CDR1 SGHRS, CDR2 YFSETQ. This CDR3 is built from 15 residues. The CDR3 protein is CASSLPGQGAREQYF. Here the CDR3 DNA reads TGCGCCAGCAGCTTACCGGGACAGGGGGCGAGGGAGCAGTACTTC.

The chain has TRBV27 and TRBJ2-7; perhaps TRBD1 as D (5 bases). The CDR3 has 12 residues. Germline loops: CDR1 MNHEY, CDR2 SMNVEV (reference sequence). V was clipped by 6 bases and J by 5 bases, with 11 bases between them. The CDR3 nucleotides read TGTGCCAGCAGCGGAAGGGGCAACGAGCAGTACTTC. This codes for CASSGRGNEQYF.

The genes are TRBV13 and TRBJ2-7; 9 bases map to TRBD2. The length of the CDR3 is 14 residues. CDR1 and CDR2 from the germline V gene are PRHDT and FYEKMQ (reference sequence). V shed 3 bases and J 6 bases; nucleotides not matched to a gene: 6. As DNA, the CDR3 is TGTGCCAGCAGCTTGGCGGGAGGGCCTTTCGAGCAGTACTTC. Protein sequence: CASSLAGGPFEQYF.

This CDR3 reads CASSLEGALNYGYTF. DNA for the CDR3: TGTGCCAGCAGCTTGGAAGGGGCCCTTAACTATGGCTACACCTTC. This sequence joins TRBV5-4 and TRBJ1-2; a weak D match, TRBD1 (5 bases). CDR3 length: 15 amino acids. Trimming pared 0 bases from V and 1 base from J, leaving 10 bases between. Germline CDR1 reads SGHNT; CDR2 reads YYREEE (reference sequence).

The chain is built from TRBV5-1 and TRBJ1-4; D possibly corresponds to TRBD1 (6 bases). CDR1 and CDR2 from the germline V gene are SGHRS and YFSETQ. This CDR3 is 16 amino acids long. V was clipped by 0 bases and J by 6 bases, with 15 bases between them. The CDR3 nucleotides are TGCGCCAGCAGCTTGGGGCAGGGGAGATCGGATGAAAAACTGTTTTTT. This codes for CASSLGQGRSDEKLFF.

V gene TRBV5-1 combines with J gene TRBJ1-6, with 7 bases aligning to TRBD1. Germline values: CDR1 SGHRS, CDR2 YFSETQ. The CDR3 consists of 13 residues. V gave up 5 bases and J gave up 5 bases; unmatched junction bases: 1. This CDR3 reads CASRTGDNSPLHF. The CDR3 DNA is TGCGCCAGCAGAACAGGGGATAATTCACCCCTCCACTTT.

This chain connects TRBV6-4 to TRBJ1-1, with unresolved D. V shed 0 bases and J shed 4 bases, with 6 bases lying between them. Germline CDR1 reads MRHNA; CDR2 reads SNTAGT. The CDR3 loop spans 13 amino acids. This CDR3 is CASSDSPFTEAFF. CDR3 in DNA: TGTGCCAGCAGTGACTCCCCGTTCACTGAAGCTTTCTTT.

This clone came up a few times. The chain is built from TRBV27 and TRBJ1-2; no reliable D call. Deletions cut 5 bases from V and 7 bases from J, with 20 bases between. Germline CDR1 is MNHEY and CDR2 is SMNVEV (reference sequence). The CDR3 length is 15 residues. CDR3 amino acids: CASSPNGVAGFGYTF. The CDR3 bases are TGTGCCAGCAGTCCCAACGGGGTGGCCGGATTTGGCTACACCTTC.